The TCR beta chain described here comes from a study of blood T cell repertoires in COVID-19. Looking at the study overall: From the United States, Italy and Spain came samples of acute and convalescent COVID-19. Sources were T cells, B-cell-depleted T cells, or PBMCs; the material itself was cDNA or gDNA.

The length of the CDR3 is 19 residues. The germline V gene has CDR1 SNHLY and CDR2 FYNNEI. V was pared by 5 bases and J by 0 bases, with 20 bases between. Original methodology: Estimation of nucleated cell counts was performed using reference gene primer amplification. Some clones are missing from TCRdb's copy, which holds only in-frame ones; the method was immunoSEQ multiplex PCR. That table gives V, J and clone size, and the DNA gave D and trimming. The table shows more than 140,000 clones, with 80% to 90% occurring only once. The source is a woman aged 55-69 years with acute or convalescent COVID-19. The V gene is TRBV2, the J gene TRBJ1-6; a possible D gene is TRBD1 (6 bases). The sequenced material came from peripheral blood. CDR3 amino acids: CASSYYRAIGSSYNSPLHF. CDR3 nucleotide sequence: TGTGCCAGCAGTTACTACAGGGCAATAGGGAGCTCCTATAATTCACCCCTCCACTTT.